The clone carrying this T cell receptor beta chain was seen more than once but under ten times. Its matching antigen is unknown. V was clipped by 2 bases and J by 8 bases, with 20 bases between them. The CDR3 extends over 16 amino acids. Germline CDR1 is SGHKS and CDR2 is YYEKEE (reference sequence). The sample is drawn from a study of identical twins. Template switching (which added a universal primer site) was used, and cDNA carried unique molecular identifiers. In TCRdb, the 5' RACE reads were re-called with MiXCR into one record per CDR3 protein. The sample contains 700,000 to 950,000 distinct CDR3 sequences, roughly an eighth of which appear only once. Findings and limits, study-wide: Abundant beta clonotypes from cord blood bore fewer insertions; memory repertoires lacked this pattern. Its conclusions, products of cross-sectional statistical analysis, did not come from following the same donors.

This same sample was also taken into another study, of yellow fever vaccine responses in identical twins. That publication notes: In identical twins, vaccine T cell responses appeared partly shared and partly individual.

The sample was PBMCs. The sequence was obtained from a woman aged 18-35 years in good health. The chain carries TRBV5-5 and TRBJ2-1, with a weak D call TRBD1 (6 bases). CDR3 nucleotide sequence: TGTGCCAGCAGCTTAGATGGGGCAGGGGTTAGGCATGAGCAGTTCTTC. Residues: CASSLDGAGVRHEQFF.